This T cell receptor (beta chain) came from a study of blood T cell repertoires in COVID-19. The wider study: Acute-phase and convalescent COVID-19 samples originated in the United States, Italy and Spain.

The V end was cut by 6 bases, the J end by 9 bases, with 18 bases between. This CDR3 region has 12 residues. CDR1 and CDR2 from the germline V gene are SQVTM and ANQGSEA. A single count supports this clone. Sequenced by immunoSEQ multiplex PCR; TCRdb stores in-frame clones only, minus some. The sample yields more than 85,000 clones, over 80% seen once. Sequenced sample: peripheral blood. The clonotype originates from a woman aged 55-69 years with acute or convalescent COVID-19. The rearrangement uses TRBV29-1 and TRBJ2-7, with D maybe TRBD2 (5 bases). The CDR3 nucleotides are TGCAGCGTGGTGGCAGGCGCGGAGGTGCAGTACTTC. This gives the protein CSVVAGAEVQYF.